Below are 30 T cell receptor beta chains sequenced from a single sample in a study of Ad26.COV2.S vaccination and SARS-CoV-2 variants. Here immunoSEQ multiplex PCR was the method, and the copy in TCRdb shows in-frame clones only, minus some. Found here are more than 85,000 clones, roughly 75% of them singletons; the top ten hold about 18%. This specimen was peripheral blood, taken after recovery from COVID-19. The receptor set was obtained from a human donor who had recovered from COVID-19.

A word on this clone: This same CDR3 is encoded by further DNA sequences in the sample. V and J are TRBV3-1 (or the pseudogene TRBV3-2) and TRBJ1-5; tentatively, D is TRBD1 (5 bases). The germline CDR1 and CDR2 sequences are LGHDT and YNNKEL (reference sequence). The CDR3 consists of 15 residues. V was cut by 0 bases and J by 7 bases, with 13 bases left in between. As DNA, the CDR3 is TGTGCCAGCAGCCAAGATGGGGGTCTTAACCAGCCCCAGCATTTT. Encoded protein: CASSQDGGLNQPQHF.

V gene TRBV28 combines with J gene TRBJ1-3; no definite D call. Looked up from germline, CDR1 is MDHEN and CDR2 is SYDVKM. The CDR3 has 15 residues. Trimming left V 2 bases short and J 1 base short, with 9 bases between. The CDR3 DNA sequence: TGTGCCAGCAGTTTAGTTTTCTCGTCTGGAAACACCATATATTTT. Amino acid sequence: CASSLVFSSGNTIYF.

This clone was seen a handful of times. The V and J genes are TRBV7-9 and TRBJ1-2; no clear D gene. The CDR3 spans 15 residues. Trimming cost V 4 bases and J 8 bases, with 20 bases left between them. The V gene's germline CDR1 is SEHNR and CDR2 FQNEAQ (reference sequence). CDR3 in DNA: TGTGCCAGCAGCTCCTTTCTGAGGGCAAGGGAGGGCTACACCTTC. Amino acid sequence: CASSSFLRAREGYTF.

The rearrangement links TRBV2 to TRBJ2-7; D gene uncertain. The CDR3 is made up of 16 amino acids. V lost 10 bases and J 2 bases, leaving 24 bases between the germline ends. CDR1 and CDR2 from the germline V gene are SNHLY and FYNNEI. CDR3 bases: TGTGCCATGCAGATGCCTCCTAGGGAACAAGCCTACGAGCAGTACTTC. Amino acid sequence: CAMQMPPREQAYEQYF.

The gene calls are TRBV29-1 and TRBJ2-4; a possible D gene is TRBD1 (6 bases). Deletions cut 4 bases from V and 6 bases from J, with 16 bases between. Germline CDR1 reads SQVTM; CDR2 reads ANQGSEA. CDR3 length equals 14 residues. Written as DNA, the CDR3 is TGCAGCGTTGGAGAGAGGGGGTCAGGAAACATTCAGTACTTC. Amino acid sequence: CSVGERGSGNIQYF.

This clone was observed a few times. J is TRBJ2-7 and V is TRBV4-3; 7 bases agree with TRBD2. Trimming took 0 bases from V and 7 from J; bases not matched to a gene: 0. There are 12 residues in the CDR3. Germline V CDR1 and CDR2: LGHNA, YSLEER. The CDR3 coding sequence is TGCGCCAGCAGCCAAGAGGGGGGGGAGCAGTACTTC. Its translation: CASSQEGGEQYF.

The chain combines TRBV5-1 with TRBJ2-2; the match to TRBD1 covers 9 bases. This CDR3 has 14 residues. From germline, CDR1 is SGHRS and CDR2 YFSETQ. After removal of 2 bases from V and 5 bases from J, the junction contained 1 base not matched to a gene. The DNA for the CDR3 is TGCGCCAGCAGCTTCGGGACAGGGACCGGGGAGCTGTTTTTT. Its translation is CASSFGTGTGELFF.

DNA of the CDR3: TGTGCCAGCAGCTCAGGGAGCTCCTACAATGAGCAGTTCTTC. This translates into CASSSGSSYNEQFF. The chain uses TRBV4-2 and TRBJ2-1, with D possibly being TRBD1 or TRBD2 (5 bases each). Germline V gives CDR1 LGHNA, CDR2 YNFKEQ. The CDR3 consists of 14 residues. V lost 5 bases and J 0 bases, leaving 8 bases between the germline ends.

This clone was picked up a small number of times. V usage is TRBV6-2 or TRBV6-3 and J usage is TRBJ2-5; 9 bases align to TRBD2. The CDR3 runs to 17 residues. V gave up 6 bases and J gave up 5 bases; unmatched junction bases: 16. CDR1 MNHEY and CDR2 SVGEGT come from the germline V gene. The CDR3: CASSPWGISGGVETQYF. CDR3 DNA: TGTGCCAGCAGCCCTTGGGGAATTAGCGGGGGAGTGGAGACCCAGTACTTC.

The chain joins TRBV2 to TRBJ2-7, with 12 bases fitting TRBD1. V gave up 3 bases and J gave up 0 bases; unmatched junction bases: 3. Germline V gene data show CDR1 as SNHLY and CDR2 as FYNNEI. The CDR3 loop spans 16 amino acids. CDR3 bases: TGTGCCAGCAGTGATCAGGGACAGGGGGCCTCCTACGAGCAGTACTTC. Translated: CASSDQGQGASYEQYF.

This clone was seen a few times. DNA of the CDR3: TGTGCCACCAGCAGAGAGGCTAGCGGGGGCCACTCCTACGAGCAGTACTTC. It codes for CATSREASGGHSYEQYF. V gene TRBV15 combines with J gene TRBJ2-7; TRBD2 matches at 10 bases. The V gene end was trimmed by 0 bases and the J gene end by 0 bases; junction bases not matched to a gene: 5. Per the germline V gene, CDR1 is LNHNV and CDR2 is YYDKDF (reference sequence). The CDR3 runs 17 residues.

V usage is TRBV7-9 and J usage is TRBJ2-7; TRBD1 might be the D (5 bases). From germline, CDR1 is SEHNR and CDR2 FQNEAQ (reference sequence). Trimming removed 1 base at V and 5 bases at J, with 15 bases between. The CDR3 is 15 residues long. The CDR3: CASSLVMTAGNEQYF. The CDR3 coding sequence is TGTGCCAGCAGCTTAGTTATGACAGCCGGCAACGAGCAGTACTTC. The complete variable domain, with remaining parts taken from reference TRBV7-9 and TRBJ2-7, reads DTGVSQNPRHKITKRGQNVTFRCDPISEHNRLYWYRQTLGQGPEFLTYFQNEAQLEKSRLLSDRFSAERPKGSFSTLEIQRTEQGDSAMYLCASSLVMTAGNEQYFGPGTRLTVT.

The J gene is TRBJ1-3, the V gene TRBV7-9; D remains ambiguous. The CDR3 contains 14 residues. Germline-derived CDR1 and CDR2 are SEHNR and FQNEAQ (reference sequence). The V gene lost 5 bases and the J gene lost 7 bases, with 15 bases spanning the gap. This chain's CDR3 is CASSPDATRNTIYF. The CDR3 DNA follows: TGTGCCAGCAGCCCGGACGCAACTCGGAACACCATATATTTT.

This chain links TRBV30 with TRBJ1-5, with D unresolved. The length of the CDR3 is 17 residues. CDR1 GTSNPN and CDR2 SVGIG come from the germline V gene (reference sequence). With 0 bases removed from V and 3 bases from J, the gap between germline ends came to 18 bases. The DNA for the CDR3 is TGTGCCTGGAGTGTACAGTTAGGGTCAGCCAACAATCAGCCCCAGCATTTT. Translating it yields CAWSVQLGSANNQPQHF.

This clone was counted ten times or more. The CDR3 is CAWSRGDGNQPQHF. The CDR3 DNA sequence: TGTGCCTGGAGTAGAGGGGACGGCAATCAGCCCCAGCATTTT. V is TRBV30 and J is TRBJ1-5; tentatively, D is TRBD1 (5 bases). Germline CDR1 reads GTSNPN; CDR2 reads SVGIG (reference sequence). The CDR3 extends over 14 amino acids. Trimming left V 2 bases short and J 2 bases short, with 10 bases between.

The DNA of the CDR3 is TGTGCCAGCAGTTATTACAGGGGGCTAGGCACCGGGGAGCTGTTTTTT. Amino acid sequence: CASSYYRGLGTGELFF. This chain uses TRBV6-5 with TRBJ2-2; 9 positions agree with TRBD1. The CDR3 spans 16 residues. V lost 3 bases, J lost 4 bases, and 6 bases stayed unmatched. The germline CDR1 and CDR2 sequences are MNHEY and SVGAGI.

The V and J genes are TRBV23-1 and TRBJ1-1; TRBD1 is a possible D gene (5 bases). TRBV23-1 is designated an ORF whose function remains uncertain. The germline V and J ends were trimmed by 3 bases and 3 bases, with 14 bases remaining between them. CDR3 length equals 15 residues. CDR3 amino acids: CASSQLALGDTEAFF. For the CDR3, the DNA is TGCGCCAGCAGTCAGCTCGCCCTGGGGGACACTGAAGCTTTCTTT.

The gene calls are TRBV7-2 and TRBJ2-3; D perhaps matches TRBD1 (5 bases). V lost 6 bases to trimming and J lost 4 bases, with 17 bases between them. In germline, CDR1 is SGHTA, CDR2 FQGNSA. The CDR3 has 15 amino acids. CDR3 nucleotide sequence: TGTGCCAGCAGAAGGGGTGGTGGCGGTCCAGATACGCAGTATTTT. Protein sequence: CASRRGGGGPDTQYF.

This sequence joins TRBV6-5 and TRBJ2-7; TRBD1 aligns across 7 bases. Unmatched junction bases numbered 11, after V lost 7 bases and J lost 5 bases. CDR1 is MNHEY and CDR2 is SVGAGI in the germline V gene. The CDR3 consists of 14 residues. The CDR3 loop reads CASTRALQGDEQYF. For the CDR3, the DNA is TGTGCCAGCACTAGGGCCCTTCAGGGGGACGAGCAGTACTTC.

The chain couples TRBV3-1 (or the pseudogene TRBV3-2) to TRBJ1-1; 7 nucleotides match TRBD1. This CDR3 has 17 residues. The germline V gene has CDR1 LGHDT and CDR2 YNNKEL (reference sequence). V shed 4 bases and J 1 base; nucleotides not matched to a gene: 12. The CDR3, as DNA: TGTGCCAGCAGCCTACAGGGTTTGGGGACAGAGAACACTGAAGCTTTCTTT. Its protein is CASSLQGLGTENTEAFF.

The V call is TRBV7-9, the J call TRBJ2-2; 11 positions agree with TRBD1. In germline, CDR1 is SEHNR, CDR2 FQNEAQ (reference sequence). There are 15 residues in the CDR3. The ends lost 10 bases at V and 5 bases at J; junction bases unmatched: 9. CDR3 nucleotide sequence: TGTGCCACCCATGGTGGGACAGGGGGAACCGGGGAGCTGTTTTTT. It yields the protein CATHGGTGGTGELFF.

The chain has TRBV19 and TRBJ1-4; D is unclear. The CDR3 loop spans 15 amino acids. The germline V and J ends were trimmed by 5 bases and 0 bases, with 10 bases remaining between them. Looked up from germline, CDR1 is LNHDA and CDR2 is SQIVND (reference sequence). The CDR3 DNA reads TGTGCCAGTAGTCCGACCAGCGCAACTAATGAAAAACTGTTTTTT. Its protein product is CASSPTSATNEKLFF.

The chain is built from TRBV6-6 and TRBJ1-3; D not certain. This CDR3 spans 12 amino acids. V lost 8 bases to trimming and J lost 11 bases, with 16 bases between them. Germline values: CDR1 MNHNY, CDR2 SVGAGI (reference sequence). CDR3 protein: CASSHSGYPIYF. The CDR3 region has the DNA TGTGCCAGCTCACATTCCGGTTACCCCATATATTTT.

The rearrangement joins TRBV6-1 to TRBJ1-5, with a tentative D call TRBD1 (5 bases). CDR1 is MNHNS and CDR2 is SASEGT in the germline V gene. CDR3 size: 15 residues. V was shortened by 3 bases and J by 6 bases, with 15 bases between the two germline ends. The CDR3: CASSDPRGGFQPQHF. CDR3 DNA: TGTGCCAGCAGTGACCCTCGGGGCGGGTTTCAGCCCCAGCATTTT.

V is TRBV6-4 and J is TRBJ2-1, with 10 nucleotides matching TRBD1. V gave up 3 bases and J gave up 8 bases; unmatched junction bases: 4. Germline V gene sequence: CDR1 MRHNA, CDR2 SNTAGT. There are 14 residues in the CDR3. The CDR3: CASSEDRGVDEQFF. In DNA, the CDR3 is TGTGCCAGCAGTGAGGACAGGGGGGTAGATGAGCAGTTCTTC.

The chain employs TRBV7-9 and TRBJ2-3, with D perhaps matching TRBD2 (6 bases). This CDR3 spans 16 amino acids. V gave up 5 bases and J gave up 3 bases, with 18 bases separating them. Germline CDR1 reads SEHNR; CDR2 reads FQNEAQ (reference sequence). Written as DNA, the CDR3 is TGTGCCAGCAGCGACGGCGGGGTTCGAGGAACAGATACGCAGTATTTT. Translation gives CASSDGGVRGTDTQYF.

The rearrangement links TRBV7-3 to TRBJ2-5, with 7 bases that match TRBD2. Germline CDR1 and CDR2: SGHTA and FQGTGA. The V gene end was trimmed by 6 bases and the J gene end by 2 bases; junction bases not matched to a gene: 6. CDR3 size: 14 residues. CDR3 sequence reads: CASRGGGHQETQYF. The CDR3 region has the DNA TGTGCCAGCAGGGGCGGGGGTCATCAAGAGACCCAGTACTTC.

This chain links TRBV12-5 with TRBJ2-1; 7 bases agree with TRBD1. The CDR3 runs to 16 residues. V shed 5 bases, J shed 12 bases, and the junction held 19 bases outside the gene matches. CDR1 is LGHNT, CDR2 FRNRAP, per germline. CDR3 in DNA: TGTGCTAGTGGTCAGGGTGATCAGGGACAGCTAGAGATGCAGTTCTTC. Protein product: CASGQGDQGQLEMQFF.

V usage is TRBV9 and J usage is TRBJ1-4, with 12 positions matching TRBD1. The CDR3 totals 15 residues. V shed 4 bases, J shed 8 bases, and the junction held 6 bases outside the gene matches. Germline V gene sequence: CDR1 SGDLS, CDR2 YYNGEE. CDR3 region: CASSSGTGGFEKLFF. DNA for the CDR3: TGTGCCAGCAGCTCGGGGACAGGGGGCTTCGAAAAACTGTTTTTT.

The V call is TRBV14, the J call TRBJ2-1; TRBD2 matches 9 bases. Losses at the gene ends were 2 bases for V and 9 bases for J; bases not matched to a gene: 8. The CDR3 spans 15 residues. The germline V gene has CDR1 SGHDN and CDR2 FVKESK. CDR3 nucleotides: TGTGCCAGCAGCCAATCAGGGACTAGCCTGGGTGAGCAGTTCTTC. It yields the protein CASSQSGTSLGEQFF.